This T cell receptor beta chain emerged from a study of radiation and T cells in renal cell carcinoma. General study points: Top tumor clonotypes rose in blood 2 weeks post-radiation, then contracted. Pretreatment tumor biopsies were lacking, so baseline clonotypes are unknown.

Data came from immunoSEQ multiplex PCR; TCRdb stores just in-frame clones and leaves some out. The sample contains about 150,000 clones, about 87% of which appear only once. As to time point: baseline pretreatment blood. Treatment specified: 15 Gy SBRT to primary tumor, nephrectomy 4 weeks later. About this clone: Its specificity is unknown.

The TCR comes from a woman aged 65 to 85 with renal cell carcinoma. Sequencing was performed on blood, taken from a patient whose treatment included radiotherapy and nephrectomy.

The CDR3 spells CASSVGLTGELFF. CDR3 in DNA: TGTGCCAGCAGTGTGGGGCTCACCGGGGAGCTGTTTTTT. V and J are TRBV2 and TRBJ2-2, with a tentative D call TRBD1 (5 bases). The V gene lost 4 bases and the J gene lost 4 bases, with 7 bases spanning the gap. Germline lookup yields CDR1 SNHLY and CDR2 FYNNEI. CDR3 length equals 13 residues.